The 15 T cell receptor beta chains in this list originate from one sample, sequenced in a study of blood T cell repertoires in COVID-19. TCRdb's table, derived via immunoSEQ multiplex PCR, lists solely in-frame clones and lacks some. This sample has about 440,000 clones, with 75% to 90% found just once. The sequencing sample was made of peripheral blood. The receptor set was obtained from a woman in her twenties or thirties with acute or convalescent COVID-19.

The chain has TRBV4-1 and TRBJ2-3; 7 bases are a match to TRBD2. Germline CDR1 MGHRA, CDR2 YSYEKL. CDR3 size: 16 residues. V shed 4 bases, J shed 6 bases, and the junction held 13 bases outside the gene matches. The CDR3 coding sequence is TGCGCCAGCAGCCCTAAAGCGGGGATCATGGCGGATACGCAGTATTTT. Translating gives CASSPKAGIMADTQYF.

This chain links TRBV24-1 with TRBJ2-3; 8 bases are shared with TRBD2. This CDR3 spans 15 amino acids. The junction had 6 bases not matched to a gene; V was cut back by 8 bases and J by 0 bases. CDR1 and CDR2 (germline): KGHDR, SFDVKD. The CDR3 region has the DNA TGTGCCACCAAAGGCGGGGGGAGTAGCACAGATACGCAGTATTTT. It codes for CATKGGGSSTDTQYF.

This clone was observed once. Other DNA sequences in this specimen translate into the identical CDR3. The CDR3 spells CASSRTGGSDTQYF. CDR3 DNA: TGTGCCAGCAGCCGGACAGGAGGGTCGGATACGCAGTATTTT. J is TRBJ2-3 and V is TRBV11-3; maybe TRBD1 (7 bases). V was shortened by 5 bases and J by 6 bases, with 15 bases between the two germline ends. Germline CDR1 reads SGHNT; CDR2 reads YENEEA. The CDR3 contains 14 residues.

This rearrangement joins TRBV30 to TRBJ1-2, with D perhaps matching TRBD1 (6 bases). CDR1 is GTSNPN and CDR2 is SVGIG in the germline V gene (reference sequence). CDR3 length: 12 residues. With 2 bases removed from V and 8 bases from J, the gap between germline ends came to 12 bases. This chain's CDR3 is CAWSSGAEGYTF. The CDR3 bases are TGTGCCTGGAGTTCAGGGGCTGAAGGCTACACCTTC.

J is TRBJ2-3 and V is TRBV2, with 7 bases fitting TRBD1. The CDR3 runs 11 residues. V shed 6 bases and J 11 bases; nucleotides not matched to a gene: 5. CDR1 is SNHLY and CDR2 is FYNNEI in the germline V gene. The CDR3 DNA is TGTGCCAGCAGGAAGCAGGGGGAGCAGTATTTT. Residues: CASRKQGEQYF.

Only a few counts were recorded for this clone. The genes are TRBV18 and TRBJ2-2; no clear D gene. Germline CDR1 KGHSH, CDR2 LQKENI. The CDR3 has 14 residues. V was shortened by 1 base and J by 11 bases, with 14 bases between the two germline ends. The CDR3 spells CASSPLELRGELFF. In DNA, the CDR3 is TGTGCCAGCTCACCACTGGAACTCAGAGGAGAGCTGTTTTTT.

This clone turned up a few times. This chain joins TRBV3-1 (or the pseudogene TRBV3-2) and TRBJ1-1; D is uncertain. The CDR3 is 15 residues long. In germline, CDR1 is LGHDT, CDR2 YNNKEL (reference sequence). V was clipped by 4 bases and J by 1 base, with 13 bases between them. The CDR3 loop is CASSPGTRGNTEAFF. The CDR3 DNA reads TGTGCCAGCAGCCCCGGAACGAGAGGGAACACTGAAGCTTTCTTT.

With respect to this clone: Within the sample, other DNA sequences also encode this same CDR3. The chain recombines TRBV3-1 (or the pseudogene TRBV3-2) with TRBJ1-2, with TRBD1 matching over 7 bases. The CDR3 is 13 amino acids. The germline V gene encodes CDR1 LGHDT and CDR2 YNNKEL (reference sequence). With V trimmed by 4 bases and J by 2 bases, 1 base remained unmatched. The CDR3: CASSLGQNYGYTF. In DNA form, the CDR3 reads TGTGCCAGCAGCCTGGGACAGAACTATGGCTACACCTTC.

This clone was seen a handful of times. The V and J genes are TRBV24-1 and TRBJ2-3, with 10 bases that match TRBD2. The J segment lost 2 bases and the V segment lost 1 base, leaving 2 bases of the junction unmatched. The CDR3 runs 16 residues. CDR1 and CDR2 from the germline V gene are KGHDR and SFDVKD. The CDR3 loop is CATSDLTSGDTDTQYF. CDR3 nucleotides: TGTGCCACCAGTGATTTAACTAGCGGGGACACAGATACGCAGTATTTT.

The genes are TRBV10-3 and TRBJ2-5, with a weak D call TRBD2 (6 bases). This CDR3 contains 16 residues. Germline V gene sequence: CDR1 ENHRY, CDR2 SYGVKD. With 2 bases removed from V and 1 base from J, the gap between germline ends came to 14 bases. Here the CDR3 reads CAISEDPTSGQETQYF. The CDR3 nucleotides read TGTGCCATCAGTGAGGACCCGACTAGTGGCCAAGAGACCCAGTACTTC.

The chain couples TRBV18 to TRBJ2-5, with D tentatively TRBD1 (5 bases). V lost 3 bases and J 2 bases, leaving 13 bases between the germline ends. There are 15 residues in the CDR3. Per germline, CDR1 KGHSH and CDR2 LQKENI. The CDR3 loop reads CASSPKGIGQETQYF. The CDR3 bases are TGTGCCAGCTCACCTAAGGGGATCGGTCAAGAGACCCAGTACTTC.

The genes are TRBV7-2 and TRBJ2-7, with 7 nucleotides matching TRBD1. After removal of 1 base from V and 5 bases from J, the junction contained 8 bases not matched to a gene. Germline CDR1 and CDR2: SGHTA and FQGNSA. The CDR3 loop spans 15 amino acids. In DNA, the CDR3 is TGTGCCAGCAGCTTAGGTCTCAGGGGGTACCACGAGCAGTACTTC. Its translation is CASSLGLRGYHEQYF. The full variable domain, rest sourced from reference TRBV7-2 and TRBJ2-7, is GAGVSQSPSNKVTEKGKDVELRCDPISGHTALYWYRQSLGQGLEFLIYFQGNSAPDKSGLPSDRFSAERTGGSVSTLTIQRTQQEDSAVYLCASSLGLRGYHEQYFGPGTRLTVT.

V usage is TRBV19 and J usage is TRBJ2-1; TRBD2 agrees at 9 bases. In germline, CDR1 is LNHDA, CDR2 SQIVND (reference sequence). V shed 8 bases and J 2 bases; nucleotides not matched to a gene: 4. The CDR3 spans 14 residues. The CDR3 sequence: CASHKRGAYNEQFF. The CDR3 nucleotides read TGTGCCAGTCACAAGCGGGGGGCCTACAATGAGCAGTTCTTC.

V usage is TRBV6-5 and J usage is TRBJ2-7, with a possible D match to TRBD1 (6 bases). CDR1 is MNHEY, CDR2 SVGAGI, per germline. V was pared by 8 bases and J by 2 bases, with 19 bases between. This CDR3 contains 15 residues. As DNA, the CDR3 is TGTGCCAGCCGCCCGAAACAGGGTCACCCCTACGAGCAGTACTTC. Protein sequence: CASRPKQGHPYEQYF.

The CDR3 DNA follows: TGTGCCAGCAGTTCCGACAGGGGGCTACGCGGCTACACCTTC. It is translated as CASSSDRGLRGYTF. This sequence joins TRBV6-2 or TRBV6-3 and TRBJ1-2; 10 positions agree with TRBD1. Germline CDR1 MNHEY, CDR2 SVGEGT. This CDR3 comprises 14 residues. V lost 4 bases to trimming and J lost 8 bases; unmatched junction nucleotides: 7.